What follows describes a single TCR beta chain. This CDR3 contains 18 residues. The sample is drawn from a study of siplizumab effects on memory and regulatory T cells. Repertoires were generated with immunoSEQ multiplex PCR, while TCRdb's copy carries only in-frame clones and drops some. This sample carries tens of thousands of clones, about 96% of them seen once, and the ten largest clones take approximately 0.1%. This clonotype was sampled from a human donor in good health. The chain is built from TRBV21-1 and TRBJ1-5. TRBV21-1 counts as a pseudogene. The sequencing input was naive CD8+ T cells sorted from blood. The chain's CDR3 is CASTGILRGVGSNQPQHF. Written as DNA, the CDR3 is TGTGCCAGCACCGGAATCCTAAGAGGGGTTGGAAGCAATCAGCCCCAGCATTTT.